This TCR beta chain appears in the sequencing data of a study of Ad26.COV2.S vaccination and SARS-CoV-2 variants. Whole-study context: A participant enrolled in the COV1001 Ad26.COV2.S trial arm provided the sample. Doses of Ad26.COV2.S were injected into muscle once or twice, 56 days apart.

TCRdb's table, derived via immunoSEQ multiplex PCR, lists solely in-frame clones and lacks some. Of hundreds of thousands of clones listed, 90% are singletons. For this clone: The antigen is not known.

Study-wide findings and caveats: Substantial breadth in spike-specific CD8+ and CD4+ T cell responses was reportedly seen after vaccination.

Treatment given: roughly 18 received Ad26.COV2.S at low or high dose, single or two shots; 5 received placebo; per-sample allocation not given. Samples came from day 63 after the first vaccine or placebo injection. Germline loops: CDR1 SGHVS, CDR2 FQNEAQ. This CDR3 contains 15 residues. With V trimmed by 4 bases and J by 4 bases, 8 bases remained unmatched. J is TRBJ1-2 and V is TRBV7-8; 8 nucleotides agree with TRBD1. Specimen: peripheral blood, collected in a trial of Ad26.COV2.S vaccine versus placebo. The receptor was isolated from a person between 18 and 65 years old who received the Ad26.COV2.S COVID-19 vaccine or a placebo. The CDR3 spells CASSYGQGGTYGYTF. DNA of the CDR3: TGTGCCAGCAGCTACGGACAGGGTGGTACCTATGGCTACACCTTC.